The next 26 T cell receptor beta chains were all read from a single sample in a study of shared clonotypes between healthy human individuals. Naive CD8 populations comprised CD45RO-negative cells positively selected for CCR7, excluding terminally differentiated effector memory CD45RA+ cells. Data came from immunoSEQ multiplex PCR; TCRdb stores just in-frame clones and leaves some out. Among about 2.1 million clones listed, about 94% were seen once. Material for sequencing was naive CD8+ T cells from PBMCs. Receptors originate from a young man in good health. Some clones in this sample may be carry-over from other donors' samples.

The chain recombines TRBV7-9 with TRBJ1-1; possibly TRBD1 for D (5 bases). V lost 7 bases to trimming and J lost 1 base, with 13 bases between them. Germline assignment: CDR1 SEHNR and CDR2 FQNEAQ (reference sequence). The CDR3 runs 14 residues. The CDR3 here is CASNLGGTNTEAFF. CDR3 DNA: TGTGCCAGCAACCTAGGTGGGACGAACACTGAAGCTTTCTTT.

The chain joins TRBV14 to TRBJ2-3; 13 bases match TRBD2. This CDR3 spans 16 amino acids. Looked up from germline, CDR1 is SGHDN and CDR2 is FVKESK. V shed 4 bases and J 4 bases; nucleotides not matched to a gene: 5. CDR3 region: CASSLGLAGVADTQYF. The CDR3 DNA follows: TGTGCCAGCAGCCTCGGACTAGCGGGAGTCGCAGATACGCAGTATTTT.

The genes are TRBV5-1 and TRBJ2-1; D possibly matches TRBD1 or TRBD2 (5 bases each). This CDR3 is built from 16 residues. Trimming took off 2 bases at V and 3 bases at J, with 15 bases between the two ends. CDR1 is SGHRS, CDR2 YFSETQ, per germline. CDR3 DNA: TGCGCCAGCAGCTTCGGAACCCGAGGGGTCTACAATGAGCAGTTCTTC. This encodes CASSFGTRGVYNEQFF.

The chain joins TRBV27 to TRBJ1-2; 9 nucleotides align to TRBD1. Germline V gene lookup returns CDR1 MNHEY and CDR2 SMNVEV (reference sequence). This CDR3 has 14 amino acids. Unmatched junction bases numbered 9, after V lost 6 bases and J lost 7 bases. CDR3 bases: TGTGCCAGCAGGCCCACAGGGGGCGCTTTTGGCTACACCTTC. Translation gives CASRPTGGAFGYTF.

This chain uses TRBV11-2 with TRBJ2-3, with 9 bases that match TRBD2. There are 19 residues in the CDR3. Trimming at V came to 6 bases and at J to 0 bases, leaving 16 bases not matched to a gene. Germline V gene sequence: CDR1 SGHAT, CDR2 FQNNGV. The CDR3 bases are TGTGCCAGCAGTCACCCGATGGGAGCGGGAGGTCCTAGCACAGATACGCAGTATTTT. Its translation: CASSHPMGAGGPSTDTQYF.

The chain uses TRBV5-1 and TRBJ2-1; 7 nucleotides agree with TRBD1. Germline CDR1 SGHRS, CDR2 YFSETQ. The CDR3 length is 15 residues. V trimming: 1 base; J trimming: 4 bases; junction bases outside the gene matches: 5. In nucleotides, the CDR3 is TGCGCCAGCAGCTTGCGGACAGGATTATACAATGAGCAGTTCTTC. Its translation is CASSLRTGLYNEQFF.

This chain connects TRBV28 to TRBJ2-2; D gene uncertain. Trimming shortened V by 5 bases and J by 8 bases, and 15 bases separated the two germline ends. Per the germline V gene, CDR1 is MDHEN and CDR2 is SYDVKM. The CDR3 runs to 14 residues. The CDR3 coding sequence is TGTGCCAGCAGTCCCTCCCTTAGATTAGGGGAGCTGTTTTTT. As protein: CASSPSLRLGELFF.

V usage is TRBV28 and J usage is TRBJ2-7; D not resolved. CDR3 size: 13 residues. The germline V gene encodes CDR1 MDHEN and CDR2 SYDVKM. V lost 7 bases and J lost 2, with 12 bases in between. The CDR3 loop is CASTPDGPYEQYF. For the CDR3, the DNA is TGTGCCAGCACCCCCGACGGTCCCTACGAGCAGTACTTC.

The chain has TRBV2 and TRBJ1-5; D might be TRBD1 (6 bases). The CDR3 contains 14 residues. Germline V CDR1 and CDR2: SNHLY, FYNNEI. The V gene lost 7 bases and the J gene lost 0 bases, with 10 bases spanning the gap. The CDR3 DNA reads as TGTGCCAGCAAAAGGGACATTAGCAATCAGCCCCAGCATTTT. Translated, it gives CASKRDISNQPQHF.

The chain links TRBV4-2 to TRBJ2-2; D is ambiguous. Trimming removed 1 base at V and 4 bases at J, with 10 bases between. The CDR3 is 15 amino acids. Germline loops: CDR1 LGHNA, CDR2 YNFKEQ. CDR3 loop: CASSQGSVSTGELFF. As DNA, the CDR3 is TGTGCCAGCAGCCAAGGGTCCGTTTCCACCGGGGAGCTGTTTTTT.

In the case of this clone: This sample also contains other DNA sequences that code for the same CDR3. V usage is TRBV6-1 and J usage is TRBJ2-3; D is ambiguous. The CDR3 is 13 amino acids. V lost 8 bases, J lost 0 bases, and 9 bases lay in between. In germline, CDR1 is MNHNS, CDR2 SASEGT. The CDR3 nucleotides read TGTGCCAGCCGCCTCAGAAGCACAGATACGCAGTATTTT. This codes for CASRLRSTDTQYF.

On this clone: A single base separates this from a much larger clone, so it may be a read error. The sample carries other DNA sequences with the same CDR3. The CDR3 reads CASSIRDSNQPQHF. The DNA of the CDR3 is TGTGCCAGTAGCATCCGGGACAGCAATCAGCCCCAGCATTTT. The chain uses TRBV19 and TRBJ1-5; weak D call: TRBD1 (5 bases). Trimming shortened V by 6 bases and J by 1 base, and 10 bases separated the two germline ends. The CDR3 is made up of 14 amino acids. CDR1 and CDR2 from the germline V gene are LNHDA and SQIVND (reference sequence).

This rearrangement joins TRBV9 to TRBJ2-7; either TRBD1 or TRBD2 may supply D (6 bases each). Trimming stripped 3 bases from V and 0 bases from J, with 16 bases between. CDR1 and CDR2 from the germline V gene are SGDLS and YYNGEE. The CDR3 is 16 residues long. CDR3 sequence reads: CASSAGGGRASYEQYF. The CDR3 DNA reads TGTGCCAGCAGCGCCGGGGGCGGAAGGGCCTCCTACGAGCAGTACTTC.

This chain uses TRBV27 with TRBJ2-5, with 13 bases that match TRBD2. V was clipped by 6 bases and J by 5 bases; unmatched bases: 9. Germline CDR1 MNHEY, CDR2 SMNVEV (reference sequence). This CDR3 is built from 16 residues. The CDR3 coding sequence is TGTGCCAGCAGAGGGACTAGCGGGATACTTAGGGAGACCCAGTACTTC. This codes for CASRGTSGILRETQYF.

The CDR3 DNA sequence: TGTGCCAGCAGCCAGACTAGCGGGAGGGTGAGGACCGGGGAGCTGTTTTTT. This encodes CASSQTSGRVRTGELFF. This rearrangement joins TRBV7-6 to TRBJ2-2, with 14 bases fitting TRBD2. CDR3 size: 17 residues. In germline, CDR1 is SGHVS, CDR2 FNYEAQ. V gave up 5 bases and J gave up 5 bases; unmatched junction bases: 7.

The chain joins TRBV9 to TRBJ1-1; D unclear. V was clipped by 1 base and J by 5 bases, with 12 bases between them. Germline V gene data show CDR1 as SGDLS and CDR2 as YYNGEE. The CDR3 is 14 residues long. This CDR3 reads CASSVNGPGTEAFF. The CDR3 nucleotides are TGTGCCAGCAGCGTAAACGGCCCGGGGACTGAAGCTTTCTTT.

V gene TRBV25-1 combines with J gene TRBJ2-2; no reliable D call. CDR3 size: 16 residues. V lost 2 bases to trimming and J lost 0 bases, with 10 bases between them. Germline V lookup: CDR1 MGHDK, CDR2 SYGVNS. CDR3: CASSEARVSNTGELFF. For the CDR3, the DNA is TGTGCCAGCAGTGAAGCCCGGGTGTCGAACACCGGGGAGCTGTTTTTT.

The J gene is TRBJ2-3, the V gene TRBV27; no firm D call. CDR3 length equals 14 residues. Trimming removed 3 bases at V and 2 bases at J, with 9 bases between. Germline assignment: CDR1 MNHEY and CDR2 SMNVEV (reference sequence). This CDR3 is CASSFRLYTDTQYF. The CDR3 DNA reads as TGTGCCAGCAGTTTTCGGCTGTACACAGATACGCAGTATTTT.

V is TRBV6-1 and J is TRBJ1-1, with D tentatively TRBD1 (6 bases). Germline loops: CDR1 MNHNS, CDR2 SASEGT. The CDR3 is made up of 13 amino acids. V was trimmed by 6 bases and J by 5 bases, leaving 13 bases between them. The CDR3 sequence: CASRSTGITEAFF. Here the CDR3 DNA reads TGTGCCAGCAGATCCACAGGGATTACTGAAGCTTTCTTT.

The rearrangement joins TRBV28 to TRBJ2-7, with 7 bases lining up with TRBD2. The CDR3 runs to 16 residues. Germline V gene data show CDR1 as MDHEN and CDR2 as SYDVKM. The J segment lost 3 bases and the V segment lost 3 bases, leaving 11 bases of the junction unmatched. CDR3: CASSLSLREGYYEQYF. The CDR3 DNA sequence: TGTGCCAGCAGTTTGTCCTTGAGGGAGGGTTACTACGAGCAGTACTTC.

This chain joins TRBV18 and TRBJ2-7; TRBD2 matches at 7 bases. CDR1 is KGHSH and CDR2 is LQKENI in the germline V gene. This CDR3 contains 17 residues. V lost 3 bases and J lost 3; bases outside the gene matches: 14. CDR3 sequence (DNA): TGTGCCAGCTCACCGGGACGCAATGGGGGGGTCGGCTACGAGCAGTACTTC. It translates to CASSPGRNGGVGYEQYF.

The chain links TRBV10-1 to TRBJ2-7, with D unresolved. Trimming stripped 3 bases from V and 2 bases from J, with 2 bases between. This CDR3 spans 11 amino acids. From germline, CDR1 is WNHNN and CDR2 SYGVQD (reference sequence). As DNA, the CDR3 is TGCGCCAGCAGTGACACCTACGAGCAGTACTTC. Protein sequence: CASSDTYEQYF.

This clone was detected once. This chain uses TRBV9 with TRBJ2-7; D is possibly TRBD1 or TRBD2 (6 bases each). Germline V gene sequence: CDR1 SGDLS, CDR2 YYNGEE. V lost 4 bases, J lost 9 bases, and 17 bases lay in between. This CDR3 spans 13 amino acids. The CDR3 region has the DNA TGTGCCAGCAGCCCAAAGGGGGGCGAAGGGCAGTACTTC. Protein product: CASSPKGGEGQYF.

In DNA form, the CDR3 reads TGTGCCACCAGATGGCCTAGCGCAGATACGCAGTATTTT. Its translation is CATRWPSADTQYF. This sequence joins TRBV7-9 and TRBJ2-3; tentatively, D is TRBD2 (6 bases). The CDR3 extends over 13 amino acids. The V end was cut by 10 bases, the J end by 4 bases, with 15 bases between. Germline lookup yields CDR1 SEHNR and CDR2 FQNEAQ (reference sequence).

The rearrangement uses TRBV2 and TRBJ2-2; no clear D gene. The germline CDR1 and CDR2 sequences are SNHLY and FYNNEI. Trimming took off 5 bases at V and 6 bases at J, with 22 bases between the two ends. The CDR3 extends over 17 amino acids. CDR3 sequence: CASSPTATVGFAGELFF. In DNA, the CDR3 is TGTGCCAGCAGTCCGACGGCTACGGTGGGTTTCGCCGGGGAGCTGTTTTTT.

The chain couples TRBV7-8 to TRBJ2-1, with D possibly being TRBD2 (5 bases). The germline gives CDR1 SGHVS, CDR2 FQNEAQ. This CDR3 comprises 19 residues. The germline V and J ends were trimmed by 6 bases and 6 bases, with 30 bases remaining between them. CDR3 protein: CASRQRRGQEPLGGNEQFF. The CDR3 bases are TGTGCCAGCAGACAAAGACGGGGTCAGGAGCCTTTGGGTGGCAATGAGCAGTTCTTC.